This T cell receptor (beta chain) stems from a study of cytomegalovirus exposure and HLA in healthy donors. Study background: From donors who were HLA-typed, an early data release held approximately 80 million unique TCRs. Within the Caucasian-associated ancestry cluster were around 80% of the 300 to 450 genotyped donors.

Details on this clone: Its antigen is unknown.

Primers included in the PCR were 60 Vbeta and 13 Jbeta primers. In the original processing: Among the unique TCR beta chains that a later analysis counted, about 81 million in all, roughly 11 million were shared. Method: immunoSEQ multiplex PCR; TCRdb's copy keeps in-frame clones and lacks some. V and J calls and clone size are given by that table; D and trimming were obtained from the DNA. The table has 200,000 to 250,000 clones, around 80% seen once. Germline V CDR1 and CDR2: SEHNR, FQNEAQ (reference sequence). The length of the CDR3 is 12 residues. V shed 2 bases and J shed 7 bases, with 9 bases lying between them. Study conclusions and caveats: In a later analysis, a genetic analysis reported fewer productive-TCR N-insertions in an Asian-associated ancestry cluster than the cohort average.

What was sequenced was PBMCs. The chain employs TRBV7-9 and TRBJ2-7, with D possibly being TRBD1 (6 bases). This sequence was found in a boy aged 5-17 years in good health and CMV-seronegative. The CDR3 DNA sequence: TGTGCCAGCAGCTTATATACAGGGGAGCAGTACTTC. Amino acid sequence: CASSLYTGEQYF.